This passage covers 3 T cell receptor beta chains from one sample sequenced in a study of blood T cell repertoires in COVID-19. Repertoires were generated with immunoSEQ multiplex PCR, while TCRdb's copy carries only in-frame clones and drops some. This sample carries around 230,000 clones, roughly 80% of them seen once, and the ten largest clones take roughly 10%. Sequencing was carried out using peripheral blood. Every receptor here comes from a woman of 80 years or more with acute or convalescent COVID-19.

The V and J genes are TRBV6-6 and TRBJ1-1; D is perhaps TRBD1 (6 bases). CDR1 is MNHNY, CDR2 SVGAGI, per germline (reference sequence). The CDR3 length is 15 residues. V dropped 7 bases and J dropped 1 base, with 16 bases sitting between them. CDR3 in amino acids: CASNIRGGRNTEAFF. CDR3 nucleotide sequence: TGTGCCAGCAACATCCGAGGGGGAAGGAACACTGAAGCTTTCTTT.

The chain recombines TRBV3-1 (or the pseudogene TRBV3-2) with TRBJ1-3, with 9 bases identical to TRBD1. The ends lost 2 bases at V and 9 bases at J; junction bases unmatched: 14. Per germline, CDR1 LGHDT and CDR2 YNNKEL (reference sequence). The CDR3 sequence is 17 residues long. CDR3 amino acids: CASSQRGTTRQGGTIYF. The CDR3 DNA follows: TGTGCCAGCAGCCAACGGGGGACAACCCGACAGGGGGGCACCATATATTTT.

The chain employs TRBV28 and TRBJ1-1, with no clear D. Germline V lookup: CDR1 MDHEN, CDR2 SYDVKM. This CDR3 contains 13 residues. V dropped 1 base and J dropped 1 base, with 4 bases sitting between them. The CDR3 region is CASSLFRNTEAFF. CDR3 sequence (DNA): TGTGCCAGCAGTTTATTTAGGAACACTGAAGCTTTCTTT.